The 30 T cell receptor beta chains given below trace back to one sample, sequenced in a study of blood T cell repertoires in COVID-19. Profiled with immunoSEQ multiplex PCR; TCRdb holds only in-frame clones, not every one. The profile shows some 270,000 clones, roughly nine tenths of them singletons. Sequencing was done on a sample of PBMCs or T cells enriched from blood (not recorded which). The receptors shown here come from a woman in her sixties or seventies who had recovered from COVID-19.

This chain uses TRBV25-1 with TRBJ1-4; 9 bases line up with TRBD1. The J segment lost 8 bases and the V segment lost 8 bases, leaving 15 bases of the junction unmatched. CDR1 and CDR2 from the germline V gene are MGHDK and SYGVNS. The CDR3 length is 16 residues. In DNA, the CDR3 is TGTGCCAGCCCGCCCCCCACAGGGGGCTTGTGGGAAAAACTGTTTTTT. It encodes CASPPPTGGLWEKLFF.

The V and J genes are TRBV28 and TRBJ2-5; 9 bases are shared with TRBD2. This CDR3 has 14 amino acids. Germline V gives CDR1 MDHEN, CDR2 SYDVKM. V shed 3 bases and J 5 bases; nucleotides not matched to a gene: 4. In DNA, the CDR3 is TGTGCCAGCAGTTTTCCTGGGACTAGCGAGACCCAGTACTTC. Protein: CASSFPGTSETQYF.

The CDR3 nucleotides are TGTGCCAGTAGTATGGGGGGGGCCAATTCACCCCTCCACTTT. It translates to CASSMGGANSPLHF. The chain links TRBV19 to TRBJ1-6, with a weak D call TRBD1 (6 bases). The CDR3 runs 14 residues. CDR1 is LNHDA and CDR2 is SQIVND in the germline V gene (reference sequence). Deletions cut 3 bases from V and 7 bases from J, with 10 bases between.

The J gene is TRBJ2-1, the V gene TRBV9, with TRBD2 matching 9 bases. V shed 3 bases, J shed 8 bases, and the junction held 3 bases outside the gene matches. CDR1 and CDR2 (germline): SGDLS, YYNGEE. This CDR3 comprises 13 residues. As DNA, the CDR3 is TGTGCCAGCAGCGCCAGACTAGCGGATGAGCAGTTCTTC. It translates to CASSARLADEQFF.

The CDR3 DNA follows: TGTGCCAGTAGTGCAACAGGGTTGGTGGGTGGCTACACCTTC. Translation gives CASSATGLVGGYTF. The chain joins TRBV19 to TRBJ1-2; D might be TRBD1 (6 bases). V lost 5 bases to trimming and J lost 7 bases, with 17 bases between them. This CDR3 comprises 14 residues. Germline lookup yields CDR1 LNHDA and CDR2 SQIVND (reference sequence). The full variable domain, its missing parts supplied by reference TRBV19 and TRBJ1-2, is DGGITQSPKYLFRKEGQNVTLSCEQNLNHDAMYWYRQDPGQGLRLIYYSQIVNDFQKGDIAEGYSVSREKKESFPLTVTSAQKNPTAFYLCASSATGLVGGYTFGSGTRLTVV.

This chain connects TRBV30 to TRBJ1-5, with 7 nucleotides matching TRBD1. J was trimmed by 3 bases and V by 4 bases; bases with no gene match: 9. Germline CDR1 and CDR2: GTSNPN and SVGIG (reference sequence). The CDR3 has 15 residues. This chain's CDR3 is CAWTNRGTVNQPQHF. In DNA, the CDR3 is TGTGCCTGGACTAACCGAGGGACAGTCAATCAGCCCCAGCATTTT.

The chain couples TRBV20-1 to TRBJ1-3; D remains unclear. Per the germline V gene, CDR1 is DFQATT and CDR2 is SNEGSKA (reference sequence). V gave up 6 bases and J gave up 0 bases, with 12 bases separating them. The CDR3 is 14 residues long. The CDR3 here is CSASGGISGNTIYF. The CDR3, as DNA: TGCAGTGCCAGTGGAGGCATCTCTGGAAACACCATATATTTT.

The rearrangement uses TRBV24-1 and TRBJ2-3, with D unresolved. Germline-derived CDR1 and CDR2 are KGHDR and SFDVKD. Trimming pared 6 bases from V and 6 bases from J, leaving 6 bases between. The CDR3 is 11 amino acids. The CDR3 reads CATSTVDTQYF. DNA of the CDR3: TGTGCCACCAGTACGGTGGATACGCAGTATTTT.

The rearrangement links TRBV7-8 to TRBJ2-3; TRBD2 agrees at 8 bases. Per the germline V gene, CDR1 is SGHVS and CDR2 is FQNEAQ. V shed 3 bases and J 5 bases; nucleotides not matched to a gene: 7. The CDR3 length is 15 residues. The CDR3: CASSLGLEMRDTQYF. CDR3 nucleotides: TGTGCCAGCAGCTTGGGACTAGAGATGAGAGATACGCAGTATTTT.

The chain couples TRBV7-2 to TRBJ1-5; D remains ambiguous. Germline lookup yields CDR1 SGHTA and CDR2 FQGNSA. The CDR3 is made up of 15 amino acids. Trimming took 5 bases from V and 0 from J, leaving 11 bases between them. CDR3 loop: CASSAQTYSNQPQHF. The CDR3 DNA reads TGTGCCAGCAGCGCACAGACATATAGCAATCAGCCCCAGCATTTT.

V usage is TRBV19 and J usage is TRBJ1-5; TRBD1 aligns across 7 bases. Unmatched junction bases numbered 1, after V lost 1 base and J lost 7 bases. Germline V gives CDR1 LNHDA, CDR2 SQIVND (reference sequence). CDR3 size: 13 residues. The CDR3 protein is CASSIGQGQPQHF. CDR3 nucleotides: TGTGCCAGTAGTATAGGACAGGGCCAGCCCCAGCATTTT.

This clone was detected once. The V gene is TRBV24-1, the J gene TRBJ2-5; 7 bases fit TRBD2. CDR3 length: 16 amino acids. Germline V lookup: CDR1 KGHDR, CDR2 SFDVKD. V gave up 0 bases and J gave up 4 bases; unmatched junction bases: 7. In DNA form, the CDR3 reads TGTGCCACCAGTGATTTGGGCGGGGGTAGGCTAGAGACCCAGTACTTC. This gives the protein CATSDLGGGRLETQYF.

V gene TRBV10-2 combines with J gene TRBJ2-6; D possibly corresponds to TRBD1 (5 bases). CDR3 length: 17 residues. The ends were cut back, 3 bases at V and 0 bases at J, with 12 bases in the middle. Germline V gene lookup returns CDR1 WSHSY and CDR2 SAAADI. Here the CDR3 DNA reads TGCGCCAGCAGTGATCAGGGTACCGGCTCTGGGGCCAACGTCCTGACTTTC. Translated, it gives CASSDQGTGSGANVLTF.

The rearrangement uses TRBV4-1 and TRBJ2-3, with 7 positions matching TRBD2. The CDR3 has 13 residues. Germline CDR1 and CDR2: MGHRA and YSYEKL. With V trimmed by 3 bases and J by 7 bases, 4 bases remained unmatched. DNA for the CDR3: TGCGCCAGCAGCCAGGGGGAGGGGAATACGCAGTATTTT. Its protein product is CASSQGEGNTQYF.

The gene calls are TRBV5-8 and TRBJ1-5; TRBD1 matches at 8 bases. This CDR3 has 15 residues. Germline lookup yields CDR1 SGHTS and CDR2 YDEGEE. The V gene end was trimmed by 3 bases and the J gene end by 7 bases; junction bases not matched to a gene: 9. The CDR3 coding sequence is TGTGCCAGCAGCTCTCGGACAGGGTTAGGACAGCCCCAGCATTTT. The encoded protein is CASSSRTGLGQPQHF.

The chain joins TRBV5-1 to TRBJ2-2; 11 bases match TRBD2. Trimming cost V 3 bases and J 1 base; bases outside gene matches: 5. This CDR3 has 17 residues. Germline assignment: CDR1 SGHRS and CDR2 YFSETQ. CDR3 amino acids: CASSSWTSGWNTGELFF. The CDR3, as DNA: TGCGCCAGCAGCTCCTGGACTAGCGGGTGGAACACCGGGGAGCTGTTTTTT.

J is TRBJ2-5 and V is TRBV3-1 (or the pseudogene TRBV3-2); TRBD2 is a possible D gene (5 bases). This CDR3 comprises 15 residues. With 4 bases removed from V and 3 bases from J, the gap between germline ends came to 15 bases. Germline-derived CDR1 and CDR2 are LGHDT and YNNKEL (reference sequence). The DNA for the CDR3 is TGTGCCAGCAGCCGCCGAGGAGGTTCGGAAGAGACCCAGTACTTC. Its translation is CASSRRGGSEETQYF.

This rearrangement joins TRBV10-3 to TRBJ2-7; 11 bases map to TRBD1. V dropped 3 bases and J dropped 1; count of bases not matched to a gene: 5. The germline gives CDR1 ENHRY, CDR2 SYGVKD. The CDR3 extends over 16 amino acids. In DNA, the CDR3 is TGTGCCATCAGTGACTCCGGGACAGGGGGGTCCTACGAGCAGTACTTC. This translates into CAISDSGTGGSYEQYF.

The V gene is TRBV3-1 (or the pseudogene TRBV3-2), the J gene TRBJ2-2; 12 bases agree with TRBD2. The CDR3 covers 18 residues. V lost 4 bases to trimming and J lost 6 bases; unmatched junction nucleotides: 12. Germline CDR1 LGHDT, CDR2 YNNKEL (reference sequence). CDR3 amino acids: CASSPSSGTSGYAGELFF. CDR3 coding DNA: TGTGCCAGCAGCCCATCCTCCGGGACTAGCGGGTACGCCGGGGAGCTGTTTTTT.

The CDR3 reads CSVGEGRWGNQPQHF. CDR3 coding DNA: TGCAGCGTTGGGGAGGGGCGGTGGGGCAATCAGCCCCAGCATTTT. This sequence joins TRBV29-1 and TRBJ1-5; D may be TRBD1 (5 bases). The CDR3 is made up of 15 amino acids. Germline V gene sequence: CDR1 SQVTM, CDR2 ANQGSEA. V was trimmed by 4 bases and J by 2 bases, leaving 15 bases between them.

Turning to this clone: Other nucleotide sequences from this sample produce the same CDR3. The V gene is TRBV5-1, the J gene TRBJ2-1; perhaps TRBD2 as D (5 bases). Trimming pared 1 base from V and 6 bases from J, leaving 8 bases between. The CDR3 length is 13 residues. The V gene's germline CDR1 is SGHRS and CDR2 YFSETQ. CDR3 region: CASSLTGINEQFF. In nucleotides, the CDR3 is TGCGCCAGCAGCTTGACCGGGATCAATGAGCAGTTCTTC. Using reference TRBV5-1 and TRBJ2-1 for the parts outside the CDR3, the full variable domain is KAGVTQTPRYLIKTRGQQVTLSCSPISGHRSVSWYQQTPGQGLQFLFEYFSETQRNKGNFPGRFSGRQFSNSRSEMNVSTLELGDSALYLCASSLTGINEQFFGPGTRLTVL.

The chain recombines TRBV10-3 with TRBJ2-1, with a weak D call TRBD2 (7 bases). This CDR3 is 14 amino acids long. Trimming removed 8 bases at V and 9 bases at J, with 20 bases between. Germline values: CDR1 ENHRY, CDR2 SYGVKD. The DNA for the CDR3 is TGTGCCATCCTGAAGGGGGAGGGTACAACTGAGCAGTTCTTC. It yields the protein CAILKGEGTTEQFF.

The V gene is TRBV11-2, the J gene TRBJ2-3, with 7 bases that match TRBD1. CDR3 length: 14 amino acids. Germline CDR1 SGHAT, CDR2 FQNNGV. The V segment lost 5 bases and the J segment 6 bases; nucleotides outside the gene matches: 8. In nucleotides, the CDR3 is TGTGCCAGCAGCGACAGGGTGAAGTGGGATACGCAGTATTTT. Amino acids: CASSDRVKWDTQYF.

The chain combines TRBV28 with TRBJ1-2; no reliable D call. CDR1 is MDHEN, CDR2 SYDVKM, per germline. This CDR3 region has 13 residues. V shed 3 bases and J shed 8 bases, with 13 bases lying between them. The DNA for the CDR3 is TGTGCCAGCAGTTTGCCTTACACGGGAGGCTACACCTTC. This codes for CASSLPYTGGYTF.

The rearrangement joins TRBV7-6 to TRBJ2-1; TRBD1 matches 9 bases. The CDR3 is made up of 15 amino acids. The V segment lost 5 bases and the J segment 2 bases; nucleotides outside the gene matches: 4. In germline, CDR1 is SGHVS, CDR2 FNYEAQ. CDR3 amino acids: CASSPDRGAYNEQFF. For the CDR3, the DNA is TGTGCCAGCAGCCCCGACAGGGGGGCCTACAATGAGCAGTTCTTC.

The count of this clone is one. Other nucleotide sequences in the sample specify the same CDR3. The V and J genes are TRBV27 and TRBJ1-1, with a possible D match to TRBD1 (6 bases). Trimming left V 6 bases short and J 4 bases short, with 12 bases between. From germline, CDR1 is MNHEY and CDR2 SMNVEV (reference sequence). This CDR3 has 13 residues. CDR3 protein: CASSLRGGTEAFF. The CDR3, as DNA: TGTGCCAGCAGCTTGAGAGGGGGCACTGAAGCTTTCTTT.

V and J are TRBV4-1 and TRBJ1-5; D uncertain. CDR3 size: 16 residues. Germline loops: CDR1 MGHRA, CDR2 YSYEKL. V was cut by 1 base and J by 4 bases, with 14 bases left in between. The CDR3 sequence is CASSQGPPGTNQPQHF. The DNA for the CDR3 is TGCGCCAGCAGCCAAGGGCCCCCGGGAACGAATCAGCCCCAGCATTTT.

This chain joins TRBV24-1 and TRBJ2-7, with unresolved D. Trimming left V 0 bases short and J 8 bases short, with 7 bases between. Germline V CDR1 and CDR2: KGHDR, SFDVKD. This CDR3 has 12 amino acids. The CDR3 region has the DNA TGTGCCACCAGTGATTTGCAAGCTCAGCAGTACTTC. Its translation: CATSDLQAQQYF.

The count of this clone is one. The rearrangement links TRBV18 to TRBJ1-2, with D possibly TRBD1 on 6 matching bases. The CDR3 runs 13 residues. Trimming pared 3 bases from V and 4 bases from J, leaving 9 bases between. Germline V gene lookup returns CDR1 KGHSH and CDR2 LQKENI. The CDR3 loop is CASSPQDSYGYTF. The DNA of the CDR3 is TGTGCCAGCTCACCCCAGGACAGCTATGGCTACACCTTC. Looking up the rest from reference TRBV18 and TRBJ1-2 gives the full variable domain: NAGVMQNPRHLVRRRGQEARLRCSPMKGHSHVYWYRQLPEEGLKFMVYLQKENIIDESGMPKERFSAEFPKEGPSILRIQQVVRGDSAAYFCASSPQDSYGYTFGSGTRLTVV.

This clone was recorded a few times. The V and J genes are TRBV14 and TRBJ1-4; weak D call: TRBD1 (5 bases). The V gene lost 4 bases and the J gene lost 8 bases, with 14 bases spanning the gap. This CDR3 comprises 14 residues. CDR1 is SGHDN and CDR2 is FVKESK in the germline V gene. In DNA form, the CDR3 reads TGTGCCAGCAGCCGGACACTCTGGGCCGAAAAACTGTTTTTT. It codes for CASSRTLWAEKLFF.